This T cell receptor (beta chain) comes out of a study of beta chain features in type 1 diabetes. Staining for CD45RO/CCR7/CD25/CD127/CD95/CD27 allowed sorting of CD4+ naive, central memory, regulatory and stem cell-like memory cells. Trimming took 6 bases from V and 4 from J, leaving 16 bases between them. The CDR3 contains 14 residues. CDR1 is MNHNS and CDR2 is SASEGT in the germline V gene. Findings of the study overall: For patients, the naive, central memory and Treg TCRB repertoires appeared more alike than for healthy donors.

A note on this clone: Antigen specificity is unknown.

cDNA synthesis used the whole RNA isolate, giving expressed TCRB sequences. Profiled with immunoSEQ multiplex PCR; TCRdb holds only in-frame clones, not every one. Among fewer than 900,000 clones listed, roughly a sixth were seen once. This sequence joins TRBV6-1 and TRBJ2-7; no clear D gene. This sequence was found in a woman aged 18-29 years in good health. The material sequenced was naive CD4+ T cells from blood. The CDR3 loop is CASRPQDGQYEQYF. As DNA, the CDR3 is TGTGCCAGCAGACCTCAGGACGGTCAGTACGAGCAGTACTTC.